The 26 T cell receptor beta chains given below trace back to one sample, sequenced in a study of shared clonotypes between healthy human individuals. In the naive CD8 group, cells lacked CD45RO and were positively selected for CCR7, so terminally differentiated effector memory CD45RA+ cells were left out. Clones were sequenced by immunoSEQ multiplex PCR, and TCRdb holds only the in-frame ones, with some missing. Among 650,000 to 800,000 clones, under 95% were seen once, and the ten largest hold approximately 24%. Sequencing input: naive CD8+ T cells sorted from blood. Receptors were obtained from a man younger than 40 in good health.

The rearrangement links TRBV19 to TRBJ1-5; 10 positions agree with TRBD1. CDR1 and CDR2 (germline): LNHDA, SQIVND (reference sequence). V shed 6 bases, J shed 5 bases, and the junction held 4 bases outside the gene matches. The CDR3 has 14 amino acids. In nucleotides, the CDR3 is TGTGCCAGTAGGCCCGGGACAGGGGATCAGCCCCAGCATTTT. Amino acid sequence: CASRPGTGDQPQHF.

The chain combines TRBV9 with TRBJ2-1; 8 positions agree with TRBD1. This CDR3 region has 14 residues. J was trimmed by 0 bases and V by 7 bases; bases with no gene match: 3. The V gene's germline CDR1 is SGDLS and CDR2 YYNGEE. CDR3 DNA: TGTGCCAGCGCCACAGGGGGCTCCTACAATGAGCAGTTCTTC. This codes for CASATGGSYNEQFF.

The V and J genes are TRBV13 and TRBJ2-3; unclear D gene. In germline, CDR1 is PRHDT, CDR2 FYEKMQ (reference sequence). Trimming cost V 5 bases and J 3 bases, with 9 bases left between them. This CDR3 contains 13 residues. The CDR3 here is CASSPTQTDTQYF. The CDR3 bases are TGTGCCAGCAGCCCTACGCAAACAGATACGCAGTATTTT.

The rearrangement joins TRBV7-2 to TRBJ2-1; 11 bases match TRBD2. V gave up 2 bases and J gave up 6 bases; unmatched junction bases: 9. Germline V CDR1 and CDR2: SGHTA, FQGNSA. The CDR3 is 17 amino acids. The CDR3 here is CASSLYPGTSGPNEQFF. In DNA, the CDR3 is TGTGCCAGCAGCTTATACCCCGGGACTAGCGGACCCAATGAGCAGTTCTTC. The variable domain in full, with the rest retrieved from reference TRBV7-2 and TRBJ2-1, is GAGVSQSPSNKVTEKGKDVELRCDPISGHTALYWYRQSLGQGLEFLIYFQGNSAPDKSGLPSDRFSAERTGGSVSTLTIQRTQQEDSAVYLCASSLYPGTSGPNEQFFGPGTRLTVL.

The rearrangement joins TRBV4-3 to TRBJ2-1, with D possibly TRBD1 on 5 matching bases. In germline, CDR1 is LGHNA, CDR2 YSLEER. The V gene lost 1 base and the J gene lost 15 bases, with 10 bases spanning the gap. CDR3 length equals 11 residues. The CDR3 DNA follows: TGCGCCAGCAGCCAAGGGGGCCGCCCGTTCTTC. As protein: CASSQGGRPFF.

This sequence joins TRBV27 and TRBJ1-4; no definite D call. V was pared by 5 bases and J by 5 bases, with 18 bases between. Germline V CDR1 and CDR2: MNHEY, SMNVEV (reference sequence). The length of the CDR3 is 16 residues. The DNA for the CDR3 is TGTGCCAGCAGTCACCAATTCGAGGAAGAGAATGAAAAACTGTTTTTT. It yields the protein CASSHQFEEENEKLFF. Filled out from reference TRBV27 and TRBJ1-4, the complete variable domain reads EAQVTQNPRYLITVTGKKLTVTCSQNMNHEYMSWYRQDPGLGLRQIYYSMNVEVTDKGDVPEGYKVSRKEKRNFPLILESPSPNQTSLYFCASSHQFEEENEKLFFGSGTQLSVL.

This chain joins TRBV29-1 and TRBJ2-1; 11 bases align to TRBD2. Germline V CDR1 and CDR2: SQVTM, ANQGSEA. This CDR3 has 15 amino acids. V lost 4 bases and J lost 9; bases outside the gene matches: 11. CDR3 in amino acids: CSVVVAGGPGGEQFF. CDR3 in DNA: TGCAGCGTTGTAGTAGCGGGAGGGCCTGGGGGTGAGCAGTTCTTC.

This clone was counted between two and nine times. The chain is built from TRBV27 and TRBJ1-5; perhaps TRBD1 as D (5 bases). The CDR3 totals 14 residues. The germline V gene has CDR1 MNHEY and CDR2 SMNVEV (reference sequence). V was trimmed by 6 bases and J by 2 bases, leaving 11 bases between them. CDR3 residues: CASSPRVGNQPQHF. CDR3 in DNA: TGTGCCAGCAGCCCCAGGGTTGGCAATCAGCCCCAGCATTTT.

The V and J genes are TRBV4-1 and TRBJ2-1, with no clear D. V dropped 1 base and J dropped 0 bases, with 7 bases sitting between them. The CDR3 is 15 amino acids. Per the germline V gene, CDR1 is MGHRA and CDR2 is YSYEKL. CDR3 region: CASSQADSSYNEQFF. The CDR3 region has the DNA TGCGCCAGCAGCCAAGCCGATAGCTCCTACAATGAGCAGTTCTTC.

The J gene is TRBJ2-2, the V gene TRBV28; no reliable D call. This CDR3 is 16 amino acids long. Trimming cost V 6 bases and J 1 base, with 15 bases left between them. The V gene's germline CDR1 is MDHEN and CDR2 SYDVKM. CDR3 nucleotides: TGTGCCAGCAGCCATTCTTACGGAGAGAACACCGGGGAGCTGTTTTTT. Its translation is CASSHSYGENTGELFF.

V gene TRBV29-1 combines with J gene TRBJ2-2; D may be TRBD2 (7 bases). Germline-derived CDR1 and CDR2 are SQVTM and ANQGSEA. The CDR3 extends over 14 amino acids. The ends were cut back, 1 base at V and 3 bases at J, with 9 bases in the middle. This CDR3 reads CSVEGGGDTGELFF. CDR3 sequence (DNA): TGCAGCGTTGAAGGAGGGGGGGACACCGGGGAGCTGTTTTTT.

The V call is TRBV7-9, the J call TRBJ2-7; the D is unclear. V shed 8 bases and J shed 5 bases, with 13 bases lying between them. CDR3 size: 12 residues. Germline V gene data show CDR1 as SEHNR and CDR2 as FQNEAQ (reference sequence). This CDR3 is CASGDQNHEQYF. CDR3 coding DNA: TGTGCCAGCGGCGATCAAAACCACGAGCAGTACTTC.

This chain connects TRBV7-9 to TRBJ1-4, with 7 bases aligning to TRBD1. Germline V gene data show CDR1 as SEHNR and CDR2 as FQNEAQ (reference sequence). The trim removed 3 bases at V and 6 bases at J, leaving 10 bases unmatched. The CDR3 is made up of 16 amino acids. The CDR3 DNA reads TGTGCCAGCAGCTTCCCCTCGACAGGGTCTGATGAAAAACTGTTTTTT. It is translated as CASSFPSTGSDEKLFF.

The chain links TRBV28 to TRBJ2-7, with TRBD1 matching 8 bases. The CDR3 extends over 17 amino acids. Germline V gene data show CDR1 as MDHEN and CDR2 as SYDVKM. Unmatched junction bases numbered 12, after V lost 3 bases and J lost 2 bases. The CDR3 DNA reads TGTGCCAGCAGTTTTTCTGCGGACAGGGAATTTACCTACGAGCAGTACTTC. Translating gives CASSFSADREFTYEQYF.

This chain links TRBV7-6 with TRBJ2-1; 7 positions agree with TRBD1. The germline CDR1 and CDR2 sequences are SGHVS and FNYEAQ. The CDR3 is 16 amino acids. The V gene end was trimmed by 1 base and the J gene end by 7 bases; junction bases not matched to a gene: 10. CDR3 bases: TGTGCCAGCAGCTTAGGTACAGGGGTAGCAATGAATGAGCAGTTCTTC. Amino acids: CASSLGTGVAMNEQFF. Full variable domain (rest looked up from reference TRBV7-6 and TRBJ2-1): GAGVSQSPRYKVTKRGQDVALRCDPISGHVSLYWYRQALGQGPEFLTYFNYEAQQDKSGLPNDRFSAERPEGSISTLTIQRTEQRDSAMYRCASSLGTGVAMNEQFFGPGTRLTVL.

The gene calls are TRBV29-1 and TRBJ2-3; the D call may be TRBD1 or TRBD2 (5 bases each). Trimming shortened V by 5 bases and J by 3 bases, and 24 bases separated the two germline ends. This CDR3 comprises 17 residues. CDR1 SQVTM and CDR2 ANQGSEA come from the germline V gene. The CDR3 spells CSVFLVGQGDETDTQYF. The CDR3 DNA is TGCAGCGTTTTTTTAGTTGGGCAGGGAGATGAAACAGATACGCAGTATTTT.

CDR3 sequence: CSDDRIGDEQYF. For the CDR3, the DNA is TGCAGCGATGACAGGATTGGGGACGAGCAGTACTTC. The rearrangement links TRBV29-1 to TRBJ2-7, with D maybe TRBD1 (6 bases). With 7 bases removed from V and 5 bases from J, the gap between germline ends came to 15 bases. Germline CDR1 and CDR2: SQVTM and ANQGSEA. The CDR3 is 12 residues long.

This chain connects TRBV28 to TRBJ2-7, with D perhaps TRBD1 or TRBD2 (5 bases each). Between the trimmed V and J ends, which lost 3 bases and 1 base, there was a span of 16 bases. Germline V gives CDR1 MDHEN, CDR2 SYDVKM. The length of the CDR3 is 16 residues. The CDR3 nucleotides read TGTGCCAGCAGTTTTACGGGGACCCTGAGGTCCTACGAGCAGTACTTC. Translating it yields CASSFTGTLRSYEQYF.

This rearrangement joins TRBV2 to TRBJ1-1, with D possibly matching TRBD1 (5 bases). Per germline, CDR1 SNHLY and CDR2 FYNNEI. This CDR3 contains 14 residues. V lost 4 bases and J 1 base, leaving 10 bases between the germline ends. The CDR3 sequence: CASSGGGGNTEAFF. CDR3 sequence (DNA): TGTGCCAGCAGTGGAGGCGGGGGGAACACTGAAGCTTTCTTT. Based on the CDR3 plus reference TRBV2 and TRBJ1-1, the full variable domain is EPEVTQTPSHQVTQMGQEVILRCVPISNHLYFYWYRQILGQKVEFLVSFYNNEISEKSEIFDDQFSVERPDGSNFTLKIRSTKLEDSAMYFCASSGGGGNTEAFFGQGTRLTVV.

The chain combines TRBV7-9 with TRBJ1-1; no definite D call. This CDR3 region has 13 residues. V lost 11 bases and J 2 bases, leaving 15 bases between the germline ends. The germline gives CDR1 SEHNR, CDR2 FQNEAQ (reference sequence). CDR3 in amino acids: CAARFGDNTEAFF. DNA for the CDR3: TGTGCCGCAAGATTTGGGGATAACACTGAAGCTTTCTTT.

The CDR3 DNA reads TGTGCCAGCAGTGTACTAGCCCATGAGGCCCAGTACTTC. Protein product: CASSVLAHEAQYF. The chain links TRBV2 to TRBJ2-5, with D possibly being TRBD2 (6 bases). This CDR3 spans 13 amino acids. Germline-derived CDR1 and CDR2 are SNHLY and FYNNEI. V gave up 4 bases and J gave up 9 bases, with 15 bases separating them.

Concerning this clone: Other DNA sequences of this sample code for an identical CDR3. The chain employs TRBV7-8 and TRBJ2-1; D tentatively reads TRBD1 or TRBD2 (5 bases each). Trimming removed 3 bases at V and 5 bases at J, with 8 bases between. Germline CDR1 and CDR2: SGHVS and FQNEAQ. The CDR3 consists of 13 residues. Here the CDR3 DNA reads TGTGCCAGCAGCTTTCGGGGCCACAATGAGCAGTTCTTC. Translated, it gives CASSFRGHNEQFF.

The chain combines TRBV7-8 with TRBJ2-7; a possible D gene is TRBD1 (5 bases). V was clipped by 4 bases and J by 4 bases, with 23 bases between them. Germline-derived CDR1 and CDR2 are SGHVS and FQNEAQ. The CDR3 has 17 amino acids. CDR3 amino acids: CASSSSFPQGGEYEQYF. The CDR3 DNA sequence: TGTGCCAGCAGCTCCTCGTTTCCCCAGGGTGGAGAGTACGAGCAGTACTTC.

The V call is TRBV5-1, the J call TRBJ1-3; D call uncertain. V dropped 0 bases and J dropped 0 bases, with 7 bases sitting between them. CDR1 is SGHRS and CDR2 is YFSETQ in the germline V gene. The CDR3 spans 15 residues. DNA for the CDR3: TGCGCCAGCAGCTTGGGGGAAAACTCTGGAAACACCATATATTTT. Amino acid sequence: CASSLGENSGNTIYF.

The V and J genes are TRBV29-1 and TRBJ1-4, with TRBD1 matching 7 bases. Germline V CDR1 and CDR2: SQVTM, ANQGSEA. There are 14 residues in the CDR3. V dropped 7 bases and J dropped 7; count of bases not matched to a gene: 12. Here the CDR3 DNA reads TGCAGCGCCGTCCAGACAGGGAGAGGTGAAAAACTGTTTTTT. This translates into CSAVQTGRGEKLFF. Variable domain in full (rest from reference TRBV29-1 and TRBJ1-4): SAVISQKPSRDICQRGTSLTIQCQVDSQVTMMFWYRQQPGQSLTLIATANQGSEATYESGFVIDKFPISRPNLTFSTLTVSNMSPEDSSIYLCSAVQTGRGEKLFFGSGTQLSVL.

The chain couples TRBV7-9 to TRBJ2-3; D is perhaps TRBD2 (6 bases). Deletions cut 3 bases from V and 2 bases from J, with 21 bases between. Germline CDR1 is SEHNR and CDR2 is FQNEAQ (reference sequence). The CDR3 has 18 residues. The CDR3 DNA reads TGTGCCAGCAGCTTTCTTCCTGAGGGACTTCCGATCACAGATACGCAGTATTTT. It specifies CASSFLPEGLPITDTQYF. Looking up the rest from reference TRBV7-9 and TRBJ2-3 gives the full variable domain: DTGVSQNPRHKITKRGQNVTFRCDPISEHNRLYWYRQTLGQGPEFLTYFQNEAQLEKSRLLSDRFSAERPKGSFSTLEIQRTEQGDSAMYLCASSFLPEGLPITDTQYFGPGTRLTVL.